This T cell receptor beta chain originates from a study of T cell repertoires in cytomegalovirus infection. CDR3 size: 14 residues. General study findings and limits: HLA-C-restricted CMV-specific TCR beta clonotypes prevailed in the ex vivo response.

About this clonotype itself: Its antigen remains unknown. One end of the junction varies from germline; a read error may be responsible.

TCRdb itself ran the reads through MiXCR, one entry per CDR3 protein. The sample gives around 140,000 distinct CDR3 sequences, 30% to 40% of which show up once; around 50% is in the top ten. V and J are TRBV5-3 and TRBJ2-7; TRBD1 aligns across 10 bases. Being an ORF, TRBV5-3 has a function that is uncertain. Source: CD8+ T cells from cultured PBMCs, taken from culture after CMV antigen stimulation. This TCR was recovered from a human donor in good health (CMV status not recorded). Some clones in this sample may be carry-over from other donors' samples. Here the CDR3 DNA reads TGTGCCAGCAGCTGGGGACAGGGGTCCTACGAGCAGTACTTC. It codes for CASSWGQGSYEQYF.